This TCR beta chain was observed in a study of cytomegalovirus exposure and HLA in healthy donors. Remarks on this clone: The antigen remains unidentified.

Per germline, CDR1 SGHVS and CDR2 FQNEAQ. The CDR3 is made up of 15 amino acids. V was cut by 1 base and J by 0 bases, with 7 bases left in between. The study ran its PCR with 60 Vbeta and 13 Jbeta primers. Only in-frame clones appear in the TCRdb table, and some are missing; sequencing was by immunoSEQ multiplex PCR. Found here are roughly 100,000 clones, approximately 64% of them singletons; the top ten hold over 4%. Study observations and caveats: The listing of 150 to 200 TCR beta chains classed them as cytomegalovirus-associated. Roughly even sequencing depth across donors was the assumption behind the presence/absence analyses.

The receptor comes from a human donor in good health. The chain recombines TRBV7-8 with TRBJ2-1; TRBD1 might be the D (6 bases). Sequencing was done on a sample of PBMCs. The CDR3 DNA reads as TGTGCCAGCAGCTTAGACAGGGCCTCCTACAATGAGCAGTTCTTC. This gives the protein CASSLDRASYNEQFF. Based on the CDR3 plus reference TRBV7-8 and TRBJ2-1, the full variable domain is GAGVSQSPRYKVAKRGQDVALRCDPISGHVSLFWYQQALGQGPEFLTYFQNEAQLDKSGLPSDRFFAERPEGSVSTLKIQRTQQEDSAVYLCASSLDRASYNEQFFGPGTRLTVL.